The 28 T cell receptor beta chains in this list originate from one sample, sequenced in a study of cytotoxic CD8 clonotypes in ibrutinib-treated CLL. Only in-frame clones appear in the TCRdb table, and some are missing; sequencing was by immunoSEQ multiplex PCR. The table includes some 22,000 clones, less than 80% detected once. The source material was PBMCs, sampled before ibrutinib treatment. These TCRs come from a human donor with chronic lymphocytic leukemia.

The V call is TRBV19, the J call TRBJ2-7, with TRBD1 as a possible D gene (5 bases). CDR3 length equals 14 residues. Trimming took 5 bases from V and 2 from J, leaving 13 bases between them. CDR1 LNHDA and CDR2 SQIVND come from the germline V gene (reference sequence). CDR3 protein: CASSPKTEPYEQYF. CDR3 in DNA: TGTGCCAGTAGTCCTAAGACAGAGCCCTACGAGCAGTACTTC.

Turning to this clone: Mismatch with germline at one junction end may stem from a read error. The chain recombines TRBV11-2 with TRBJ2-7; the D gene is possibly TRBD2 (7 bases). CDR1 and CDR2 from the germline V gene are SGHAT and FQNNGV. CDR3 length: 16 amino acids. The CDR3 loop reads CASSLRGAGVSSEQYF. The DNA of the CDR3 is TGTGCCAGCAGCCTAAGGGGGGCGGGAGTATCCTCCGAGCAGTACTTC.

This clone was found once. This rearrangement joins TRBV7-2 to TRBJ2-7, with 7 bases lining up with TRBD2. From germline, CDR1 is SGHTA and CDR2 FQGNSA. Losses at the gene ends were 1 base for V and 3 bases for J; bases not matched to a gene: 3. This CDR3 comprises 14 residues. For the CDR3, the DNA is TGTGCCAGCAGCTTAGGCGGGAGAATCTACGAGCAGTACTTC. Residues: CASSLGGRIYEQYF.

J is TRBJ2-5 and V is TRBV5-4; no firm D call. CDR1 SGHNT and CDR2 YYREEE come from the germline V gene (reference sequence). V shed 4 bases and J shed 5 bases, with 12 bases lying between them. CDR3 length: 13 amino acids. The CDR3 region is CASSTSGRETQYF. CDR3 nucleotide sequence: TGTGCCAGCAGCACCTCCGGGCGGGAGACCCAGTACTTC. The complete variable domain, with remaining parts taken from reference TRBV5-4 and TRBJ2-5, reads ETGVTQSPTHLIKTRGQQVTLRCSSQSGHNTVSWYQQALGQGPQFIFQYYREEENGRGNFPPRFSGLQFPNYSSELNVNALELDDSALYLCASSTSGRETQYFGPGTRLLVL.

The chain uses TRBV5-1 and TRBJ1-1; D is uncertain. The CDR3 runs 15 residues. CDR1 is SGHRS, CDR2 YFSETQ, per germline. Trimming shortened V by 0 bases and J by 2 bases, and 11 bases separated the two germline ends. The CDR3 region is CASSLAAGGNTEAFF. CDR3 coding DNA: TGCGCCAGCAGCTTGGCGGCGGGAGGCAACACTGAAGCTTTCTTT.

The CDR3 region has the DNA TGTGCCAGCAGTTGGGGGACAGGGGAAGAAGAAAAACTGTTTTTT. Protein: CASSWGTGEEEKLFF. The rearrangement links TRBV6-5 to TRBJ1-4; TRBD1 matches 10 bases. J gave up 8 bases and V 4 bases, and 7 bases lay outside the gene matches. Germline V gene sequence: CDR1 MNHEY, CDR2 SVGAGI. The CDR3 extends over 15 amino acids.

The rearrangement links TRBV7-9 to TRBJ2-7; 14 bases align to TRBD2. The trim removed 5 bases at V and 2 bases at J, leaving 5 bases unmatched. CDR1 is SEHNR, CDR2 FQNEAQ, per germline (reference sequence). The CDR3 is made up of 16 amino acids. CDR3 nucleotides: TGTGCCAGCAGCGGAGGGACTAGCGGGGGCCCCTACGAGCAGTACTTC. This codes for CASSGGTSGGPYEQYF.

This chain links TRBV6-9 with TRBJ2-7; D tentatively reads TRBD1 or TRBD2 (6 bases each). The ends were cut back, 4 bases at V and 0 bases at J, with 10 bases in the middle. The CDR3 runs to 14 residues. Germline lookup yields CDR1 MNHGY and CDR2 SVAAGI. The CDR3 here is CASSSRGPSYEQYF. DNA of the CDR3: TGTGCCAGCAGTTCCCGGGGGCCCTCCTACGAGCAGTACTTC.

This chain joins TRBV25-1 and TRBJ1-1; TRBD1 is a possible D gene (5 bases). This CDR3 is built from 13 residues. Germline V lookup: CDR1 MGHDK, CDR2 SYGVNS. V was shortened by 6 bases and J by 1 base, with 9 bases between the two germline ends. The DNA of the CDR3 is TGTGCCAGCAGGGGTACAGGGAACACTGAAGCTTTCTTT. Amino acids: CASRGTGNTEAFF.

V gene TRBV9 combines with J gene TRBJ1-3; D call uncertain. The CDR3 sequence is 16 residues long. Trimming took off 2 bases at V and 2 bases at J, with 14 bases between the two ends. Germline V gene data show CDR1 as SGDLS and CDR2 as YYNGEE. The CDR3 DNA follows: TGTGCCAGCAGCGTCGGAGGGAACCAAGCTGGAAACACCATATATTTT. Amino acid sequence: CASSVGGNQAGNTIYF.

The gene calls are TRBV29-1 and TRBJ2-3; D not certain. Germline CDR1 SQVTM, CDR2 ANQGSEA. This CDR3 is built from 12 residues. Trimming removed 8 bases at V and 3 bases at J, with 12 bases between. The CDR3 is CSTRQATDTQYF. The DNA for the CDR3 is TGCAGCACCCGCCAGGCGACAGATACGCAGTATTTT.

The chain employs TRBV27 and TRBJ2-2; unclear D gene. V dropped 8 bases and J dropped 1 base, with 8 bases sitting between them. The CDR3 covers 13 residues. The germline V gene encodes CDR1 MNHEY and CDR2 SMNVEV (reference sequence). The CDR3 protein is CASLKGNTGELFF. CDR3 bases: TGTGCCAGCCTCAAGGGGAACACCGGGGAGCTGTTTTTT.

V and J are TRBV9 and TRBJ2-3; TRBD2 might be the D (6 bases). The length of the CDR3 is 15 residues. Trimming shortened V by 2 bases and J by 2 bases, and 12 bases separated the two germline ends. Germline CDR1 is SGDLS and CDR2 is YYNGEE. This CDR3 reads CASSVAGTSTDTQYF. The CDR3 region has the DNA TGTGCCAGCAGCGTTGCCGGGACTTCCACAGATACGCAGTATTTT.

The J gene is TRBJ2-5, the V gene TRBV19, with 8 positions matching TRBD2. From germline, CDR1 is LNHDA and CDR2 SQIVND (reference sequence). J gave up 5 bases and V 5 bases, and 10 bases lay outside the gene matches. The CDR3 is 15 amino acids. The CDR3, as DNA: TGTGCCAGTAGTCCCCCGGGGGGGGGCGGGGAGACCCAGTACTTC. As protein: CASSPPGGGGETQYF. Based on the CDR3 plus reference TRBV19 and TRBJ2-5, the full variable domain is DGGITQSPKYLFRKEGQNVTLSCEQNLNHDAMYWYRQDPGQGLRLIYYSQIVNDFQKGDIAEGYSVSREKKESFPLTVTSAQKNPTAFYLCASSPPGGGGETQYFGPGTRLLVL.

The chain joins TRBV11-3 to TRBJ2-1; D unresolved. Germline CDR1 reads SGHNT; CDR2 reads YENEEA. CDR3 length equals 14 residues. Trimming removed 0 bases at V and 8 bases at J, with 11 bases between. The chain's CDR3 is CASSLDLPPDEQFF. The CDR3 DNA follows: TGTGCCAGCAGCTTAGATCTGCCCCCCGATGAGCAGTTCTTC.

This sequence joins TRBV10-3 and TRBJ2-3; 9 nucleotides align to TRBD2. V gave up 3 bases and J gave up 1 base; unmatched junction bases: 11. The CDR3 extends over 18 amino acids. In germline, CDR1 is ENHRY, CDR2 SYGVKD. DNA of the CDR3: TGTGCCATCAGTGAAGGAGCGGGAGGTCCGTTTGGCACAGATACGCAGTATTTT. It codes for CAISEGAGGPFGTDTQYF.

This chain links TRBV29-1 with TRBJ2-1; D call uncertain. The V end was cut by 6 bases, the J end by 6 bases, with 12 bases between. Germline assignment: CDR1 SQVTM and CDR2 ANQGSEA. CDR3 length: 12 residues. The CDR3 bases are TGCAGCGTCGTTCGTCAGTCCAATGAGCAGTTCTTC. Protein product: CSVVRQSNEQFF.

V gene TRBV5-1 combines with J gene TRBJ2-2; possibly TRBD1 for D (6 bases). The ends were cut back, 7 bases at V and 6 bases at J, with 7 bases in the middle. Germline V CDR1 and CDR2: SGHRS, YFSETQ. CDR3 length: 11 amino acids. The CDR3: CASRTAGELFF. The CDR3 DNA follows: TGCGCCAGCCGGACAGCCGGGGAGCTGTTTTTT.

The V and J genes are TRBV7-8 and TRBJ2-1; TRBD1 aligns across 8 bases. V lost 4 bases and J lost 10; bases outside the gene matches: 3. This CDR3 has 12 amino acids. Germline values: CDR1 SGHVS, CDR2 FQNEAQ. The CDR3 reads CASSSGGLEQFF. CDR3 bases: TGTGCCAGCAGCTCAGGGGGCCTGGAGCAGTTCTTC.

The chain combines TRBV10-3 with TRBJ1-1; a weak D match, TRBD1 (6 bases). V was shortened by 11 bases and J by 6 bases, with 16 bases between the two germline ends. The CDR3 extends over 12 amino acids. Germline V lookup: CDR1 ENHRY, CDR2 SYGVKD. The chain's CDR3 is CAASGVRPEAFF. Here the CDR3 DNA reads TGTGCCGCCTCAGGGGTTCGGCCTGAAGCTTTCTTT.

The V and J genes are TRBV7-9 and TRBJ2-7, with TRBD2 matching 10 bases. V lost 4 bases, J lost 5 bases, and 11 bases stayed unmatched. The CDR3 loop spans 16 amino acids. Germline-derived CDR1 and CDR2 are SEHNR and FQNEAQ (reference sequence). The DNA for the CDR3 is TGTGCCAGCAGCTCCCGTGGTGGGACTAGCGCCGACGAGCAGTACTTC. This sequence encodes CASSSRGGTSADEQYF.

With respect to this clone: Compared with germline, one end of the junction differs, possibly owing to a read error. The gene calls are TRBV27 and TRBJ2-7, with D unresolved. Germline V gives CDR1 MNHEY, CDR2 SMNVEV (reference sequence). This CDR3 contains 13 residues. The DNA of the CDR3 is TGTGCCACCAGTACACCTCCTTTGGCCGAGCAGTACTTC. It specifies CATSTPPLAEQYF.

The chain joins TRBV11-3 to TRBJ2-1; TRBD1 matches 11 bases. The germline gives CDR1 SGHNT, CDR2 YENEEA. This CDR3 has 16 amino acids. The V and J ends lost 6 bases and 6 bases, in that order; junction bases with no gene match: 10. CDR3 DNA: TGTGCCAGCAGTCCGGGGGGAGGACAGGGGGCCAATGAGCAGTTCTTC. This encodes CASSPGGGQGANEQFF.

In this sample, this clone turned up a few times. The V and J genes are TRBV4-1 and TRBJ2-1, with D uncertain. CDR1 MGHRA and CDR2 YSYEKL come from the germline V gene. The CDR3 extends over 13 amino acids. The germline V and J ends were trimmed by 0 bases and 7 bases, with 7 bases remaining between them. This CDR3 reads CASSQESSNEQFF. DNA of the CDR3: TGCGCCAGCAGCCAAGAAAGTAGTAATGAGCAGTTCTTC.

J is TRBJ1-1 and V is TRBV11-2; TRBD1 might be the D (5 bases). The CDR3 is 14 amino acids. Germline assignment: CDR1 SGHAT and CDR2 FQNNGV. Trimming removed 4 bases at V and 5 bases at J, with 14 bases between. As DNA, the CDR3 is TGTGCCAGCAGCTATATAAGGGGTTGGACTGAAGCTTTCTTT. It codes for CASSYIRGWTEAFF.

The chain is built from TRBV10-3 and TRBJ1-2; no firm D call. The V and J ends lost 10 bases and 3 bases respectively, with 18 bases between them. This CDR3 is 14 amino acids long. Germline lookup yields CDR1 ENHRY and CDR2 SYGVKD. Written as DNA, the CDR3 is TGTGCCACCAACGAGGGAGGGCCTTACTATGGCTACACCTTC. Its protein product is CATNEGGPYYGYTF.

CDR3 sequence: CASSSSTGSYGYTF. The CDR3 DNA is TGTGCCAGCAGCTCCTCGACAGGGAGCTATGGCTACACCTTC. This chain joins TRBV7-9 and TRBJ1-2, with 7 bases aligning to TRBD1. Losses at the gene ends were 4 bases for V and 4 bases for J; bases not matched to a gene: 6. The CDR3 has 14 residues. CDR1 is SEHNR, CDR2 FQNEAQ, per germline (reference sequence).

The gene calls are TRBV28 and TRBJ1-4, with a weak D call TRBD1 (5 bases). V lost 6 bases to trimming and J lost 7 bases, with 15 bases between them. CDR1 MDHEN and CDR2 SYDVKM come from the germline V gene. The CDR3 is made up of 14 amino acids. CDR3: CASSPGAGSEKLFF. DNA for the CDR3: TGTGCCAGCAGCCCCGGGGCAGGGAGTGAAAAACTGTTTTTT.